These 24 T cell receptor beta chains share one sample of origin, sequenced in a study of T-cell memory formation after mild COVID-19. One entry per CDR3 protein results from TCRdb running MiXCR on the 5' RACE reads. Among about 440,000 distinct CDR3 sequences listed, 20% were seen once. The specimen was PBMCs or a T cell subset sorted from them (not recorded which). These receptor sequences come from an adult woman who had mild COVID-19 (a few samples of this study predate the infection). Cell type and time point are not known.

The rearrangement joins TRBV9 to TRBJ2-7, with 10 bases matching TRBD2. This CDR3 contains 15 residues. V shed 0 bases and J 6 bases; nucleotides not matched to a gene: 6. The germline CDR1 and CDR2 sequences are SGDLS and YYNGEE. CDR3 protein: CASSVGGSGRSEQYF. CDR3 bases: TGTGCCAGCAGCGTAGGAGGTAGCGGGAGGAGCGAGCAGTACTTC.

The CDR3 nucleotides read TGTGCCAGCAGTTTACAATTAGAGACCCAGTACTTC. Translated, it gives CASSLQLETQYF. The chain carries TRBV28 and TRBJ2-5; D not certain. CDR1 MDHEN and CDR2 SYDVKM come from the germline V gene. V was pared by 2 bases and J by 4 bases, with 5 bases between. This CDR3 has 12 amino acids.

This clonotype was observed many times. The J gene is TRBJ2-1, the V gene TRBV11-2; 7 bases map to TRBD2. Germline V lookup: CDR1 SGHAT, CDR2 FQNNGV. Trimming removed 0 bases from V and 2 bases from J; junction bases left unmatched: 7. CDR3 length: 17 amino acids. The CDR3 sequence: CASSLDRAGRAYNEQFF. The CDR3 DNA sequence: TGTGCCAGCAGCTTAGATCGAGCGGGGAGGGCCTACAATGAGCAGTTCTTC.

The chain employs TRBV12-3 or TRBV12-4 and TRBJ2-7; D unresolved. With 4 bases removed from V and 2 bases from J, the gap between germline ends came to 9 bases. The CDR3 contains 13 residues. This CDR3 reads CASSSGAPYEQYF. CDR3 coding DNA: TGTGCCAGCAGTTCTGGTGCTCCCTACGAGCAGTACTTC.

The DNA of the CDR3 is TGCGCCAGCGGGGCGGTAGGGGACAATCAGCCCCAGCATTTT. It encodes CASGAVGDNQPQHF. V gene TRBV4-1 combines with J gene TRBJ1-5; D is perhaps TRBD1 (5 bases). This CDR3 has 14 amino acids. The germline gives CDR1 MGHRA, CDR2 YSYEKL. V dropped 8 bases and J dropped 3 bases, with 14 bases sitting between them.

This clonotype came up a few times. The CDR3 region has the DNA TGCGCCAGCAGCCAGGGACAGGGGGATGGCTACACCTTC. This translates into CASSQGQGDGYTF. This sequence joins TRBV4-1 and TRBJ1-2, with 11 bases identical to TRBD1. Per the germline V gene, CDR1 is MGHRA and CDR2 is YSYEKL. This CDR3 has 13 residues. J gave up 6 bases and V 3 bases, and 0 bases lay outside the gene matches.

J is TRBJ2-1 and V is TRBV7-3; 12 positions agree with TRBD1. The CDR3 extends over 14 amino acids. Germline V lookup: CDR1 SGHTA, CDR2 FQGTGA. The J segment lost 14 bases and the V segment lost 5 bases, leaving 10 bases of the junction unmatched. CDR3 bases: TGTGCCAGCAGCCCGGGGCCCGGGACAGGGGGCGAGTTCTTC. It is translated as CASSPGPGTGGEFF.

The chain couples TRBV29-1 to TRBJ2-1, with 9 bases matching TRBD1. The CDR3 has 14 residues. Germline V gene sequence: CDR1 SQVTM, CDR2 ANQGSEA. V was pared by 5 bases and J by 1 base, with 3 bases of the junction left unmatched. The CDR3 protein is CSVRDRASYNEQFF. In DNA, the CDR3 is TGCAGCGTTCGGGACAGGGCATCCTACAATGAGCAGTTCTTC.

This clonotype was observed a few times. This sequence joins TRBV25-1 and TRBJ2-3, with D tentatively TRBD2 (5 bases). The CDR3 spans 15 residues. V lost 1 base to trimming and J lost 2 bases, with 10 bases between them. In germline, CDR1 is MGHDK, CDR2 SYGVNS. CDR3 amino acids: CASSELLGSTDTQYF. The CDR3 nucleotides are TGTGCCAGCAGTGAATTACTAGGTTCCACAGATACGCAGTATTTT. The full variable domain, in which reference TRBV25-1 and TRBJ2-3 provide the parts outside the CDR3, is EADIYQTPRYLVIGTGKKITLECSQTMGHDKMYWYQQDPGMELHLIHYSYGVNSTEKGDLSSESTVSRIRTEHFPLTLESARPSHTSQYLCASSELLGSTDTQYFGPGTRLTVL.

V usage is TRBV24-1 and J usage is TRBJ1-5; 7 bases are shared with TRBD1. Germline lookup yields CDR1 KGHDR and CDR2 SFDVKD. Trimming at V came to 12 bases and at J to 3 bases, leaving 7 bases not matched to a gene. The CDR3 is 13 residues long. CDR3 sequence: CAVSGQSNQPQHF. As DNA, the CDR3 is TGTGCCGTGTCGGGACAGTCCAATCAGCCCCAGCATTTT.

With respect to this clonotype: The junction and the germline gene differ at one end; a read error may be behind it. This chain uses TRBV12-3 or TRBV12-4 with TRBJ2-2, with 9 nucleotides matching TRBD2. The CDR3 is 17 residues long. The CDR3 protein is CASSVAGEDSGTGELFF. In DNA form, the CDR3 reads TGTGCCAGCAGTGTAGCGGGAGAAGATAGTGGGACCGGGGAGCTGTTTTTT.

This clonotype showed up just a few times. This CDR3 is CASTASGSSYNEQFF. The CDR3 DNA follows: TGTGCCAGCACCGCGAGCGGGAGCTCCTACAATGAGCAGTTCTTC. J is TRBJ2-1 and V is TRBV7-3; 8 bases align to TRBD2. V trimming: 7 bases; J trimming: 0 bases; junction bases outside the gene matches: 5. This CDR3 region has 15 residues. Germline loops: CDR1 SGHTA, CDR2 FQGTGA. The whole variable domain, filled in from reference TRBV7-3 and TRBJ2-1, reads GAGVSQTPSNKVTEKGKYVELRCDPISGHTALYWYRQSLGQGPEFLIYFQGTGAADDSGLPNDRFFAVRPEGSVSTLKIQRTERGDSAVYLCASTASGSSYNEQFFGPGTRLTVL.

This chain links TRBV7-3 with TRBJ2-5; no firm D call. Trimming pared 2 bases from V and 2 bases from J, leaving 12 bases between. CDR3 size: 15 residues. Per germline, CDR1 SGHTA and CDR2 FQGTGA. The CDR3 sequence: CASSLFGTAQETQYF. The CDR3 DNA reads TGTGCCAGCAGCTTATTTGGCACAGCTCAAGAGACCCAGTACTTC.

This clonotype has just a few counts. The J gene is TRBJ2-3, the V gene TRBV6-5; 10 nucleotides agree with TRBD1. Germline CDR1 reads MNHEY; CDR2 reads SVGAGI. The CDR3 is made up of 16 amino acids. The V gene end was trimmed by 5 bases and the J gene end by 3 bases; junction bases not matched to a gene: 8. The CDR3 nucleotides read TGTGCCAGCAGTATAACCGGGACAGGGGTGACAGATACGCAGTATTTT. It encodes CASSITGTGVTDTQYF.

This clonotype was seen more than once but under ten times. This CDR3 reads CASSIDRGRGETQYF. For the CDR3, the DNA is TGTGCCAGCAGTATCGACAGGGGGAGAGGGGAGACCCAGTACTTC. The chain uses TRBV6-5 and TRBJ2-5, with TRBD1 matching 9 bases. There are 15 residues in the CDR3. The trim removed 5 bases at V and 5 bases at J, leaving 9 bases unmatched. Germline V gene lookup returns CDR1 MNHEY and CDR2 SVGAGI.

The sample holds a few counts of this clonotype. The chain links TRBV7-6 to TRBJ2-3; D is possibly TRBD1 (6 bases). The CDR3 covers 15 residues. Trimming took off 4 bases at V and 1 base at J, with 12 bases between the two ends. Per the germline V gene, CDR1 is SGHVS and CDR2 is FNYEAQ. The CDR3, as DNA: TGTGCCAGCAGCTCTGTGTCAGGGGGCACAGATACGCAGTATTTT. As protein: CASSSVSGGTDTQYF.

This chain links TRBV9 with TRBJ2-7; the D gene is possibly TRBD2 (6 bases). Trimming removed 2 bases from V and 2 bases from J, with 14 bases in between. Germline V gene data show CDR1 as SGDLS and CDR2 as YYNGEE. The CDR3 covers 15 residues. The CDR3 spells CASSVRIGGPYEQYF. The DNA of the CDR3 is TGTGCCAGCAGCGTGAGAATCGGGGGACCCTACGAGCAGTACTTC.

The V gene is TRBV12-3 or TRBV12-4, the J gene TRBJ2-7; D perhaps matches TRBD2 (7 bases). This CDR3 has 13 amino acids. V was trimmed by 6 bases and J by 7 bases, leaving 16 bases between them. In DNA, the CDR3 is TGTGCCAGCAGCCCTAAACAGGGAGGGGAGCAGTACTTC. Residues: CASSPKQGGEQYF.

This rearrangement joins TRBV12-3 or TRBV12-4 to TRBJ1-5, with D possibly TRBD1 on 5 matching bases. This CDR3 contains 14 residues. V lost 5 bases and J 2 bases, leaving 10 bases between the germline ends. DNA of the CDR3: TGTGCCAGCAGTATTGGGGGTGGCAATCAGCCCCAGCATTTT. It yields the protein CASSIGGGNQPQHF.

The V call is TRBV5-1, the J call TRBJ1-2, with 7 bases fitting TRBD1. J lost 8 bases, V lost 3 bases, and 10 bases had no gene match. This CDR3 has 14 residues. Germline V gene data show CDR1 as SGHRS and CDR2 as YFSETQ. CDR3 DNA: TGCGCCAGCAGCTGGGGAGGGGGCGCTGAGGGCTACACCTTC. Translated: CASSWGGGAEGYTF.

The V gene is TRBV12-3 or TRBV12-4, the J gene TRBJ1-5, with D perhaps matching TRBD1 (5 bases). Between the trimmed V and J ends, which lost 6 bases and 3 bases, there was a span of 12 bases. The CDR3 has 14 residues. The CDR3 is CASSEGLPNQPQHF. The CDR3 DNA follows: TGTGCCAGCAGCGAGGGACTGCCCAATCAGCCCCAGCATTTT.

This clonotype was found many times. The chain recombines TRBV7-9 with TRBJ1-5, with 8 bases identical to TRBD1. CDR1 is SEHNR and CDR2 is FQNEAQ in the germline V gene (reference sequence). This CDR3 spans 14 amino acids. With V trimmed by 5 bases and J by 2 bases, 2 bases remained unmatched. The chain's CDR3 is CASSQDRGNQPQHF. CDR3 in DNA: TGTGCCAGCAGCCAGGACAGGGGCAATCAGCCCCAGCATTTT.

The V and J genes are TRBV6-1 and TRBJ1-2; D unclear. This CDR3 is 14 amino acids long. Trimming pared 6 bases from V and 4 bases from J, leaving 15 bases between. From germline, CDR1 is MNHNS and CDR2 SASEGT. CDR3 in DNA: TGTGCCAGCAGCTCCGACTTTAACGCCTATGGCTACACCTTC. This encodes CASSSDFNAYGYTF.

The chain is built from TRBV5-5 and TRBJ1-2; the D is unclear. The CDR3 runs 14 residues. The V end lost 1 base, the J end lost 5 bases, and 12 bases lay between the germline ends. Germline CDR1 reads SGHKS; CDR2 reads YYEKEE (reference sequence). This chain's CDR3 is CASSLQAKGYGYTF. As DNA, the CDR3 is TGTGCCAGCAGCTTGCAAGCAAAAGGATATGGCTACACCTTC. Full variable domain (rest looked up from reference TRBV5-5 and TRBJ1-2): DAGVTQSPTHLIKTRGQQVTLRCSPISGHKSVSWYQQVLGQGPQFIFQYYEKEERGRGNFPDRFSARQFPNYSSELNVNALLLGDSALYLCASSLQAKGYGYTFGSGTRLTVV.